This T cell receptor beta chain appears in the sequencing data of a study of monozygotic twins with inflammatory bowel disease. Regarding the study as a whole: Clonotype sharing was lower in IBD patients than healthy twins, most markedly with disease activity.

TCRdb re-called the 5' RACE reads, yielding one record per CDR3 amino acid sequence without DNA. Its table lists over 150,000 distinct CDR3 sequences. CDR1 is MNHEY, CDR2 SMNVEV, per germline (reference sequence). This CDR3 is built from 15 residues. In the case of this clonotype: Its antigen is unknown.

This TCR came from a human donor with ulcerative colitis or Crohn's disease, or a healthy co-twin of an affected twin (not recorded which). The sequencing input was blood. V usage is TRBV27 and J usage is TRBJ2-6. The CDR3 here is CASRDLSSGANVLTF.